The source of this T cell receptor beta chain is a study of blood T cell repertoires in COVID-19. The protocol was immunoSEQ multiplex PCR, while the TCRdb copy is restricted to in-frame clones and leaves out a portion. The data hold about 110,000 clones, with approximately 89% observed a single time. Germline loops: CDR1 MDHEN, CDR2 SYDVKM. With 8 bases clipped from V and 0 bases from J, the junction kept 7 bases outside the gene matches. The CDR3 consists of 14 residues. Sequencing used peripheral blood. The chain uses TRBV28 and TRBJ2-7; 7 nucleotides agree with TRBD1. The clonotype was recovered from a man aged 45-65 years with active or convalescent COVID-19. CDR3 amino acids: CASVNRQGSYEQYF. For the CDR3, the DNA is TGTGCCAGCGTAAATCGACAGGGCTCCTACGAGCAGTACTTC.